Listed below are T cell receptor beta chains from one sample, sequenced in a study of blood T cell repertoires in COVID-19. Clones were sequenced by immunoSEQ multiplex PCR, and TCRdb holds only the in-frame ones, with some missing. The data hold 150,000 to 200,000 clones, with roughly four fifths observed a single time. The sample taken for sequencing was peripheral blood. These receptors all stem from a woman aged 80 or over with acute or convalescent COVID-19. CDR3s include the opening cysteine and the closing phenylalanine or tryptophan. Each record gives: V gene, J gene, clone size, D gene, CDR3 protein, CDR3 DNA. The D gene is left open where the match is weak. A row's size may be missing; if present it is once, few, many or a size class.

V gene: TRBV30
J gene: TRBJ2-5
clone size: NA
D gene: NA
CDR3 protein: CAWSSETQYF
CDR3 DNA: TGTGCCTGGAGTAGCGAGACCCAGTACTTC

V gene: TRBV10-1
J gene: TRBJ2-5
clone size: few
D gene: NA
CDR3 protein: CASSESTGIRETQYF
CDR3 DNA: TGCGCCAGCAGTGAGTCCACAGGGATTCGGGAGACCCAGTACTTC

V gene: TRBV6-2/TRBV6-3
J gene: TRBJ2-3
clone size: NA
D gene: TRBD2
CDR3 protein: CASSAGLAGWTDTQYF
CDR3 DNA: TGTGCCAGCAGTGCTGGACTAGCGGGATGGACAGATACGCAGTATTTT

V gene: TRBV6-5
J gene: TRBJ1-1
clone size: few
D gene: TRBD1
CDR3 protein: CASSSGQVNTEAFF
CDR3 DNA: TGTGCCAGCAGTTCAGGACAGGTCAACACTGAAGCTTTCTTT

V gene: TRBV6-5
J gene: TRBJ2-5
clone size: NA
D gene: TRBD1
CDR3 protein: CASSTGTGGWETQYF
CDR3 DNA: TGTGCCAGCAGCACCGGGACAGGGGGCTGGGAGACCCAGTACTTC

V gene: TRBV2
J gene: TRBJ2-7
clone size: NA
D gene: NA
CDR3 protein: CASSLRSPGEQYF
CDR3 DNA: TGTGCCAGCAGTCTACGATCCCCTGGCGAGCAGTACTTC

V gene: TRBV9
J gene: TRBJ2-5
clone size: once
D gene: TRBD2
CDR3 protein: CASSVGLAGVGETQYF
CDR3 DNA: TGTGCCAGCAGCGTTGGACTAGCGGGAGTTGGAGAGACCCAGTACTTC

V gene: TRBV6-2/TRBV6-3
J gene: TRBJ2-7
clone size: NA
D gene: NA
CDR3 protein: CASSYLQGWEQYF
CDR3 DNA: TGTGCCAGCAGTTATCTCCAGGGTTGGGAGCAGTACTTC

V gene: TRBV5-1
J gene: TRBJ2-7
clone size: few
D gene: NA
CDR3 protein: CASSKETTAYEQYF
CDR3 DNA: TGCGCCAGCAGCAAGGAGACTACTGCGTACGAGCAGTACTTC

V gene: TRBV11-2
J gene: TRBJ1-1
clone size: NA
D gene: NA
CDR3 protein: CASSSPRLPKAFF
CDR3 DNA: TGTGCCAGCAGCTCCCCCCGACTCCCGAAAGCTTTCTTT

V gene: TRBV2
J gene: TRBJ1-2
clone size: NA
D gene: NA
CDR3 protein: CASRVTANYGYTF
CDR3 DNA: TGTGCCAGCAGGGTCACAGCCAACTATGGCTACACCTTC

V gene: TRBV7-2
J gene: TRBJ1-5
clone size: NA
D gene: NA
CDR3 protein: CASSTYRAGELAQHF
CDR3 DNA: TGTGCCAGCAGCACCTACAGGGCGGGGGAATTGGCCCAGCATTTT

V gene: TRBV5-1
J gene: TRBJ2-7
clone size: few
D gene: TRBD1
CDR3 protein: CASSLSGNLQGFYEQYF
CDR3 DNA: TGCGCCAGCAGCTTGTCAGGGAATCTACAGGGGTTCTACGAGCAGTACTTC

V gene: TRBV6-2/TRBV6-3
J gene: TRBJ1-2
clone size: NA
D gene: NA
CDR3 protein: CASSSVLLRGLADGYTF
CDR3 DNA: TGTGCCAGCAGTAGTGTCCTGTTACGGGGTTTGGCAGATGGCTACACCTTC

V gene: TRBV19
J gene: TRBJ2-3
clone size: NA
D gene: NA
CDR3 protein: CASSINRVTDTQYF
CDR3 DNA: TGTGCCAGTAGTATTAACAGGGTAACAGATACGCAGTATTTT

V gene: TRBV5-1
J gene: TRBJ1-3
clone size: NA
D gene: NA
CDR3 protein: CASTEGGSSGNTIYF
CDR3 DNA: TGCGCCAGCACCGAGGGGGGGAGCTCTGGAAACACCATATATTTT

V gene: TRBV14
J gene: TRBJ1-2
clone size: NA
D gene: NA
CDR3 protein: CASSPGIGQFYGYTF
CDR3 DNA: TGTGCCAGCAGCCCTGGAATCGGACAGTTCTATGGCTACACCTTC

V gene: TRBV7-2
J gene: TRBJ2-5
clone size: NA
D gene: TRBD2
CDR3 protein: CASSSRGGRETQYF
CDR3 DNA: TGTGCCAGCAGCTCCCGGGGGGGGCGGGAGACCCAGTACTTC

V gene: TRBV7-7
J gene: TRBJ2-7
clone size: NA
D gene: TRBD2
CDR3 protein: CASSLASGTSYEQYF
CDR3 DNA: TGTGCCAGCAGCTTAGCTAGCGGGACTTCCTACGAGCAGTACTTC

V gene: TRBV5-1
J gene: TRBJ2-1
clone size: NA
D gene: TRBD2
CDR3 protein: CASSQLAVPYNEQFF
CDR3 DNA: TGCGCCAGCAGCCAACTAGCGGTCCCTTACAATGAGCAGTTCTTC

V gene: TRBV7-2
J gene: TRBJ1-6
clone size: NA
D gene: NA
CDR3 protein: CASSLGEGLTLHF
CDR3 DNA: TGTGCCAGCAGCTTAGGGGAGGGACTTACCCTCCACTTT

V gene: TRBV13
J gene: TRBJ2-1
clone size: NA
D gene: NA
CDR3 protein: CASSLVAGYNEQFF
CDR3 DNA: TGTGCCAGCAGCTTAGTGGCAGGATACAATGAGCAGTTCTTC

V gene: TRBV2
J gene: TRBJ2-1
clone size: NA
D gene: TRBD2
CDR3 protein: CASSPLAGGYNEQFF
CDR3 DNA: TGTGCCAGCAGTCCACTAGCGGGAGGCTACAATGAGCAGTTCTTC

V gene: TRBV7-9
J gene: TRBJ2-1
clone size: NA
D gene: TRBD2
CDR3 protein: CASSLKRPGLADNEQFF
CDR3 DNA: TGTGCCAGCAGCTTAAAGAGACCGGGACTAGCGGACAATGAGCAGTTCTTC

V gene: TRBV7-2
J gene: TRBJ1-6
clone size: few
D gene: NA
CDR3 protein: CASSSNRDSYNSPLHF
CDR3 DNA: TGTGCCAGCAGCTCGAACAGGGACTCCTATAATTCACCCCTCCACTTT

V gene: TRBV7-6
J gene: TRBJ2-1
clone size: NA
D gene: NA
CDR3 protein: CASSLTGNEQFF
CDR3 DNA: TGTGCCAGCAGCTTGACTGGCAATGAGCAGTTCTTC

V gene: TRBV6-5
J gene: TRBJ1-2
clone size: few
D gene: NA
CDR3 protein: CASSQSLTGNYGYTF
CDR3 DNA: TGTGCCAGCAGTCAATCCCTGACAGGCAACTATGGCTACACCTTC

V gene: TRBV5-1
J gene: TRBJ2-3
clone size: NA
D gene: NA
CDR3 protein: CASSRLGRGITDTQYF
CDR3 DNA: TGCGCCAGCAGCCGATTGGGACGGGGGATCACAGATACGCAGTATTTT

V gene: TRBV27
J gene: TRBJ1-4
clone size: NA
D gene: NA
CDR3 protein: CASSRFGTTNEKLFF
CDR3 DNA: TGTGCCAGCAGCCGTTTCGGGACAACTAATGAAAAACTGTTTTTT

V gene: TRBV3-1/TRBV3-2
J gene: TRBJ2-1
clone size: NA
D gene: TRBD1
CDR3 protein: CASSQAGTGAYNEQFF
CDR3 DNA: TGTGCCAGCAGCCAAGCCGGGACAGGGGCCTACAATGAGCAGTTCTTC

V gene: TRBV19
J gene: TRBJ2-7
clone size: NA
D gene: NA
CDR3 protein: CASSMEFAYEQYF
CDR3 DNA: TGTGCCAGTAGTATGGAGTTTGCCTACGAGCAGTACTTC

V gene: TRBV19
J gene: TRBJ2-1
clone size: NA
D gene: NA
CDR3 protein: CASTSYNEQFF
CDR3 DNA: TGTGCCAGTACTTCCTACAATGAGCAGTTCTTC

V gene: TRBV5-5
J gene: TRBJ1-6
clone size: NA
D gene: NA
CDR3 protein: CASSFAGALNSPLHF
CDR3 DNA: TGTGCCAGCAGCTTTGCAGGTGCCCTCAATTCACCCCTCCACTTT

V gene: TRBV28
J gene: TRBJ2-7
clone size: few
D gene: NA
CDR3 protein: CASSSPPYEQYF
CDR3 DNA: TGTGCCAGCAGTAGCCCCCCCTACGAGCAGTACTTC

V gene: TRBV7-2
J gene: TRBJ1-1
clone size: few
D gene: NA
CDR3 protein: CASSDGHTGQAFF
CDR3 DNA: TGTGCCAGCAGCGACGGGCACACAGGTCAAGCTTTCTTT

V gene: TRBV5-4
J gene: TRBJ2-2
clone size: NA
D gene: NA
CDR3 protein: CASSTPRGHTGELFF
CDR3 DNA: TGTGCCAGCAGTACCCCAAGGGGTCACACCGGGGAGCTGTTTTTT

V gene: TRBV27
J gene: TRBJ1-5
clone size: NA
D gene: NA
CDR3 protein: CASSAKTGTSQPQHF
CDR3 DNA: TGTGCCAGCAGTGCCAAAACAGGGACCAGTCAGCCCCAGCATTTT

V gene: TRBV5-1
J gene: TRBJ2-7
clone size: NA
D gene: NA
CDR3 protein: CASRLGGTYEQYF
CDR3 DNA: TGCGCCAGCAGATTAGGCGGGACCTACGAGCAGTACTTC

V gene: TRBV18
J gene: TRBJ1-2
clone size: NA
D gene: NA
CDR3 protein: CASSPLDSLNYGYTF
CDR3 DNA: TGTGCCAGCTCACCACTCGACAGCCTAAACTATGGCTACACCTTC

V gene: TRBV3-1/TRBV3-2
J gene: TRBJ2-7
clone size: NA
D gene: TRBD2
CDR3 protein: CASSLSAPLIVAGTRAYEQYF
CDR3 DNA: TGTGCCAGCAGCCTTTCTGCCCCCCTCATAGTAGCGGGGACTAGAGCCTACGAGCAGTACTTC

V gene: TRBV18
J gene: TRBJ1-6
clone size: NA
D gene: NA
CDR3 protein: CASSPRVGQGNSPLHF
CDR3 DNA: TGTGCCAGCTCACCCCGTGTAGGGCAGGGAAATTCACCCCTCCACTTT

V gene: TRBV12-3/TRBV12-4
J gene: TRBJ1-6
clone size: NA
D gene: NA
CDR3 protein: CASSLEEAALHF
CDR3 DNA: TGTGCCAGCAGTTTAGAGGAGGCCGCCCTCCACTTT

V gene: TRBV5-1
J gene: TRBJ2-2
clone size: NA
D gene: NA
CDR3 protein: CASSLFNRETGELFF
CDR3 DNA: TGCGCCAGCAGCTTGTTTAACAGAGAGACCGGGGAGCTGTTTTTT

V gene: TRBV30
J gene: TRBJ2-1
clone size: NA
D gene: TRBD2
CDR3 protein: CAWKTSGAYNEQFF
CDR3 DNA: TGTGCCTGGAAGACTAGCGGGGCATACAATGAGCAGTTCTTC

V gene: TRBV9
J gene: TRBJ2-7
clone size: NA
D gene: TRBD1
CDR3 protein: CASSREGQGSYEQYF
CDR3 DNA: TGTGCCAGCAGCCGCGAGGGACAGGGTTCCTACGAGCAGTACTTC

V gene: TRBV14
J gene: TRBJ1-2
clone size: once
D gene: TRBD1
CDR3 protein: CASSPITGTDNYGYTF
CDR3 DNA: TGTGCCAGCAGCCCAATAACCGGGACAGACAACTATGGCTACACCTTC

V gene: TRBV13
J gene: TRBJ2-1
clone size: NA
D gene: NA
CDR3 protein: CAMAERWSDEQFF
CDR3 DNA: TGTGCCATGGCGGAACGGTGGTCCGACGAGCAGTTCTTC

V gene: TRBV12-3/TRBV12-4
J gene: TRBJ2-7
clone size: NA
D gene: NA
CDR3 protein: CASSPTGNEQYF
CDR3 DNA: TGTGCCAGCAGCCCCACCGGGAACGAGCAGTACTTC

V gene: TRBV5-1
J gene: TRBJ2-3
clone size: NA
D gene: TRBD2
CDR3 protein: CASSPTGASGRATAGDTQYF
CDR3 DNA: TGCGCCAGCAGCCCAACCGGAGCTAGCGGGAGGGCCACGGCTGGGGATACGCAGTATTTT

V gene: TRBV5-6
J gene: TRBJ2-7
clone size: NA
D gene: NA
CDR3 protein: CASSGRDPYEQYF
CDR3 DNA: TGTGCCAGCAGCGGCCGGGATCCCTACGAGCAGTACTTC

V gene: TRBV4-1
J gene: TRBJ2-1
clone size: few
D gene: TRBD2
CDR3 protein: CASSQEPPGLATYNEQFF
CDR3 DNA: TGCGCCAGCAGCCAAGAACCCCCAGGACTAGCTACCTACAATGAGCAGTTCTTC

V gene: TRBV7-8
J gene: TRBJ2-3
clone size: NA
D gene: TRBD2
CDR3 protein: CASSSETGGSGDTQYF
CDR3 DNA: TGTGCCAGCAGCTCCGAAACGGGAGGGTCAGGGGATACGCAGTATTTT

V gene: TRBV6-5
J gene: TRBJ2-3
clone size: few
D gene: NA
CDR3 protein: CASSYSQGVGTDTQYF
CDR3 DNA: TGTGCCAGCAGTTACTCGCAAGGAGTCGGTACAGATACGCAGTATTTT

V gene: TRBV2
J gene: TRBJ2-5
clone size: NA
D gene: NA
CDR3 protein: CASSELVEAETQYF
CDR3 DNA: TGTGCCAGCAGTGAACTAGTAGAGGCAGAGACCCAGTACTTC

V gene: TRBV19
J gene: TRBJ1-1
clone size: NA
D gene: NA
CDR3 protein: CASSARQEMNTEAFF
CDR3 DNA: TGTGCCAGTAGTGCCCGACAGGAGATGAACACTGAAGCTTTCTTT